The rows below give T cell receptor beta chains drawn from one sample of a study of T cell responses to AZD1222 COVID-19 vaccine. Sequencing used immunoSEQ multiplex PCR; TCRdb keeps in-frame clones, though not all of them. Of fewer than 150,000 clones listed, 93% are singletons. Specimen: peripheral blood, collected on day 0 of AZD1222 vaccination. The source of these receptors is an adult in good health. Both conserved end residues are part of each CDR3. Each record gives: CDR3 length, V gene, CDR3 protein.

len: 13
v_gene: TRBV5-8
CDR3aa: CASSSRVVYEQYF

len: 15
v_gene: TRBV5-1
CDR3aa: CASSLGRISGNTIYF

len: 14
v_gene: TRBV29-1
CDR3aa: CSVEKSQVNTEAFF

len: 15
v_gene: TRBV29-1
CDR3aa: CSASLDGMGNSPLHF

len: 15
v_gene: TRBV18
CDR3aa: CASSPPWGASAVQYF

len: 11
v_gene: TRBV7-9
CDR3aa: CASSGAGELFF

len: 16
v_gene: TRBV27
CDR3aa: CASSGLIGQGSYEQYF

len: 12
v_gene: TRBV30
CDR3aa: CAWSVSREGYTF

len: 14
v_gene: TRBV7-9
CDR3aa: CASSSVASTDTQYF

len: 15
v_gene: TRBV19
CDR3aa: CASSIVEGSGNTIYF

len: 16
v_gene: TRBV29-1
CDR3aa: CSVGLAGVKSYNEQFF

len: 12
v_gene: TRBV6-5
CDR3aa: CASADRLYGYTF

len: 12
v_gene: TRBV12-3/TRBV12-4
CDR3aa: CASKQGREKLFF

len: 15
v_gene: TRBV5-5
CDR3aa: CASSQLQGASTEAFF

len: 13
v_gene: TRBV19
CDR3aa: CASRGDFLIGYTF

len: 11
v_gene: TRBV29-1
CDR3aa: CSVLSFNEQFF

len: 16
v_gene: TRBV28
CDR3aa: CASSLITGIFSYEQYF

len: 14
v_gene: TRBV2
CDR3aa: CASREGQRNTEAFF

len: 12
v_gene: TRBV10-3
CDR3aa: CAISREGNGYTF

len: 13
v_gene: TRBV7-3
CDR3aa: CASSTTPNSPLHF

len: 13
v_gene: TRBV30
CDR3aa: CAWDNNSGNTIYF

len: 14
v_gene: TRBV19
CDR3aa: CASSIDREDQPQHF

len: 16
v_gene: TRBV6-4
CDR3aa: CASSDPQTTMNTEAFF

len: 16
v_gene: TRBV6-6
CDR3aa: CASSYWPEAAGEKLFF